The clone carrying this TCR beta chain was seen more than once but under ten times. Its antigen is unknown. The sample belongs to a study of T cell responses to AZD1222 COVID-19 vaccine. The study's findings and limits: At study baseline, merely over 5 AZD1222 recipients were seropositive. Along spike, vaccine-associated CD4 TCRs were found throughout, with dominance at 160-218 and 743-854. The reported proportion of spike-specific TCRs targeting unmutated variant regions was nearly half.

Generated by immunoSEQ multiplex PCR, the TCRdb table keeps only in-frame clones and is missing some. The table lists roughly 130,000 clones, 75% to 95% of them singletons. Deletions cut 3 bases from V and 1 base from J, with 6 bases between. CDR1 and CDR2 (germline): PRHDT, FYEKMQ (reference sequence). This CDR3 is 13 amino acids long. The source of this sequence is an adult who received the MenACWY meningococcal vaccine as a control. The chain uses TRBV13 and TRBJ1-1; D unclear. Here the sequenced sample was peripheral blood, taken 28 days after the second dose of the MenACWY control vaccine. Written as DNA, the CDR3 is TGTGCCAGCAGCTTCGGGCAGAACACTGAAGCTTTCTTT. It is translated as CASSFGQNTEAFF.